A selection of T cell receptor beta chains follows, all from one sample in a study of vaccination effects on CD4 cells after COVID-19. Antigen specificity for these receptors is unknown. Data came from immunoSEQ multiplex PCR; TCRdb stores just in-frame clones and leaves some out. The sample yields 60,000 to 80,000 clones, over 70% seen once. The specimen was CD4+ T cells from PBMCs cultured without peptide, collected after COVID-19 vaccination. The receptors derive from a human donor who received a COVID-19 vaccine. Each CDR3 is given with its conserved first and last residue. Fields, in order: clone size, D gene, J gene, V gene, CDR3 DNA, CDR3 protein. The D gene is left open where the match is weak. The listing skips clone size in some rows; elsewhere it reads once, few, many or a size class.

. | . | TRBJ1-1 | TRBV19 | TGTGCCAGTAGTGAAGGGTCGGGTTTGGGGGACACTGAAGCTTTCTTT | CASSEGSGLGDTEAFF
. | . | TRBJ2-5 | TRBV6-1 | TGTGCCAGCAGTGAAGAGGCGGGGCGGATTGTGACCCAGTACTTC | CASSEEAGRIVTQYF
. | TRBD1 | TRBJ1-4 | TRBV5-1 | TGCGCCAGCAGCCTGGGACAGCTTGGAGAAAAACTGTTTTTT | CASSLGQLGEKLFF
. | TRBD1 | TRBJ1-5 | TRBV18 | TGTGCCAGCTCCCTCGGGACAGTCTATAGCAATCAGCCCCAGCATTTT | CASSLGTVYSNQPQHF
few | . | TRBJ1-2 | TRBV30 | TGTGCCTGGAGTGCAGGGACCTATGGCTACACCTTC | CAWSAGTYGYTF
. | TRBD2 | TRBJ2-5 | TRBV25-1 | TGTGCCAGCAGTGAGGGACTAGCGGGGGGGCTGGAGACCCAGTACTTC | CASSEGLAGGLETQYF
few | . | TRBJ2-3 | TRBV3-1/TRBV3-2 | TGTGCCAGCAGCCAAGATGGGGGCGGGACAACGCAGTATTTT | CASSQDGGGTTQYF
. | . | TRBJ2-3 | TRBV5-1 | TGCGCCAGCAGCTCCCAGTGGAGCACAGATACGCAGTATTTT | CASSSQWSTDTQYF
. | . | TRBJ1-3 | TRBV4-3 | TGCGCCAGCAGCCAATTCAATTATCCCGCAGGCTCTGGAAACACCATATATTTT | CASSQFNYPAGSGNTIYF
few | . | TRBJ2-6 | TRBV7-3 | TGTGCCAGCAACAACTGGGGCAGGGGTTCTGGGGCCAACGTCCTGACTTTC | CASNNWGRGSGANVLTF
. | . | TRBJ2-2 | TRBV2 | TGTGCCAGCAGTACACGTTTAGGGGAGCTGTTTTTT | CASSTRLGELFF
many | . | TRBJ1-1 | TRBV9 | TGTGCCAGCAGCGCCCAAGTAGGGGGGACTGAAGCTTTCTTT | CASSAQVGGTEAFF
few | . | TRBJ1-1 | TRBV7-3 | TGTGCCAGCAGCTTAACGGCAGGCCTCCCCACTGAAGCTTTCTTT | CASSLTAGLPTEAFF
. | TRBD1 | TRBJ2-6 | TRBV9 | TGTGCCAGCAGCGTAGGATTGGGAGACAGGGCGGGGGCCAACGTCCTGACTTTC | CASSVGLGDRAGANVLTF
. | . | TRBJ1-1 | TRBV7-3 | TGTGCCAGCAGCTTAAATCCGGGACGGATAAACACTGAAGCTTTCTTT | CASSLNPGRINTEAFF